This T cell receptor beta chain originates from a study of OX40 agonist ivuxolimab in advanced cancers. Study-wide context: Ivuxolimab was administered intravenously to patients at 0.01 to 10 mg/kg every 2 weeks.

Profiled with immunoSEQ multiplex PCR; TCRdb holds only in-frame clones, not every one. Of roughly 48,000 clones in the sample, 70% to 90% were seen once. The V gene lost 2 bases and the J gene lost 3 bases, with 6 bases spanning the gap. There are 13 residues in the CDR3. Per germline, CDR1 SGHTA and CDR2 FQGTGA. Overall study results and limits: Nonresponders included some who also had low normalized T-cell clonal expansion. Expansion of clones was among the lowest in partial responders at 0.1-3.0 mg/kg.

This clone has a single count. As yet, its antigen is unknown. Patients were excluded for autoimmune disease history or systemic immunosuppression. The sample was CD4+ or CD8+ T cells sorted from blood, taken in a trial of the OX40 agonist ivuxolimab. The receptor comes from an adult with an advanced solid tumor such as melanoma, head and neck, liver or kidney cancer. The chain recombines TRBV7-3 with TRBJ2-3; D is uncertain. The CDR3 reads CASSLSTTDTQYF. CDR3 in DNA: TGTGCCAGCAGCTTATCGACGACAGATACGCAGTATTTT.